The clone carrying this T cell receptor (beta chain) appeared many times. This sample is part of a study of glioma-infiltrating T cells. Germline V gene lookup returns CDR1 MNHNY and CDR2 SVGAGI (reference sequence). This CDR3 comprises 15 residues. Trimming removed 2 bases from V and 4 bases from J; junction bases left unmatched: 5. Using RNA template, CDR3s of TCR alpha and beta were amplified with iRepertoire arm-PCR. TCRdb redid the calling of the multiplex PCR reads with MiXCR, one entry per CDR3 protein. The table records about 93,000 distinct CDR3 sequences, approximately 40% of them present only once.

The sequencing sample was made of glioma tissue, nonneoplastic brain tissue, or PBMCs (not recorded which). This chain links TRBV6-6 with TRBJ2-5, with 9 bases aligning to TRBD2. The source is a human donor with low-grade glioma or glioblastoma, undergoing nonglioma brain surgery, or in good health (not recorded which). CDR3 bases: TGTGCCAGCAGTTACGGCGGGGGGGCCGGAGAGACCCAGTACTTC. Translating gives CASSYGGGAGETQYF.